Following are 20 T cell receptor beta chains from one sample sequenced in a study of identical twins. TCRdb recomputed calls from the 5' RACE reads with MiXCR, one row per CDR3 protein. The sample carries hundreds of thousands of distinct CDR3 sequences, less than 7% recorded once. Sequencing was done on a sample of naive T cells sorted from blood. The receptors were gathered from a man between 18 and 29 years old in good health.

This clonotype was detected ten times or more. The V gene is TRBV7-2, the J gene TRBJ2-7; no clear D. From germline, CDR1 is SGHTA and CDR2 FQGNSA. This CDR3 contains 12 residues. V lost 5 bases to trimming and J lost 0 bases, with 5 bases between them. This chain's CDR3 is CASSKSSYEQYF. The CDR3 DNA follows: TGTGCCAGCAGCAAGAGCTCCTACGAGCAGTACTTC.

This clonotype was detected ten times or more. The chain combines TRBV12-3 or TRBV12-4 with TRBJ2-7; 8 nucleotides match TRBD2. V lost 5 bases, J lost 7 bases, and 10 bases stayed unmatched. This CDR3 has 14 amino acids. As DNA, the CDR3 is TGTGCCAGCAGTCACAGCGGGAGAATAGCGGAGCAGTACGTC. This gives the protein CASSHSGRIAEQYV.

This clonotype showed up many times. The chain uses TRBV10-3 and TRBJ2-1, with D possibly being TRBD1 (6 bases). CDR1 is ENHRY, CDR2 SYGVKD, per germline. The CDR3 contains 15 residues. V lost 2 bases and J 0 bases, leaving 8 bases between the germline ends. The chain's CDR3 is CAISEQGSSYNEQFF. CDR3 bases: TGTGCCATCAGTGAGCAGGGGAGCTCCTACAATGAGCAGTTCTTC.

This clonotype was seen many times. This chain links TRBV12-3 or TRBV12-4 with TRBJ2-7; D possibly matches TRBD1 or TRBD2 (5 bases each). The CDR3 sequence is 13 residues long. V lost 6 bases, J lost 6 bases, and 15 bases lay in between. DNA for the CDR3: TGTGCCAGCAGCCCTGGCTGGGGGAGCGAGCAGTACGTC. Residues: CASSPGWGSEQYV.

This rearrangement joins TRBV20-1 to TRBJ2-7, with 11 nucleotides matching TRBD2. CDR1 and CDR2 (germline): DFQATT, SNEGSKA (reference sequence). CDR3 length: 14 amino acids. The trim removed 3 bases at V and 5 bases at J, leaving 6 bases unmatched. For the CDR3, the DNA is TGCAGTGCTAGTCAGCTAGCGGGAGGCCACGAGCAGTACTTC. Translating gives CSASQLAGGHEQYF.

CDR3 amino acids: CASSLSGAPNEKLFF. The CDR3 nucleotides are TGCGCCAGCAGCTTGTCGGGGGCACCTAATGAAAAACTGTTTTTT. The chain has TRBV5-1 and TRBJ1-4; weak D call: TRBD1 (6 bases). The V gene lost 1 base and the J gene lost 3 bases, with 10 bases spanning the gap. Germline CDR1 is SGHRS and CDR2 is YFSETQ. The length of the CDR3 is 15 residues.

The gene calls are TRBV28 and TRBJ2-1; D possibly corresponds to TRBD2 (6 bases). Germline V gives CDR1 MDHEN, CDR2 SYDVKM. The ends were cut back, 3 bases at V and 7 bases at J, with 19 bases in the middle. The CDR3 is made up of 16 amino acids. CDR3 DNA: TGTGCCAGCAGTTTTGATATTCGTCCGGGAGAAAATGAGCAGTTCTTC. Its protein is CASSFDIRPGENEQFF.

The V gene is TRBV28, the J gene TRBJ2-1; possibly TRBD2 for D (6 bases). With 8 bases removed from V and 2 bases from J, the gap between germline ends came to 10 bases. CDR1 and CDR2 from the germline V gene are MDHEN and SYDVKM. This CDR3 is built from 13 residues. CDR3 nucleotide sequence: TGTGCCAGCCGCCGGGGGACCTACAATGAGCAGTTCTTC. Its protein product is CASRRGTYNEQFF.

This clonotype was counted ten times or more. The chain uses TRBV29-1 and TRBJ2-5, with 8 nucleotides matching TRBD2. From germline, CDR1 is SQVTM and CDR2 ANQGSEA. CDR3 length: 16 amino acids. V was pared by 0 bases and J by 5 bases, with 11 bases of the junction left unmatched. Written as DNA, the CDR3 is TGCAGCGTTGAAGACCCCGCCCGCGGGGGGCAGGAGACCCAGTACTTC. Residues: CSVEDPARGGQETQYF.

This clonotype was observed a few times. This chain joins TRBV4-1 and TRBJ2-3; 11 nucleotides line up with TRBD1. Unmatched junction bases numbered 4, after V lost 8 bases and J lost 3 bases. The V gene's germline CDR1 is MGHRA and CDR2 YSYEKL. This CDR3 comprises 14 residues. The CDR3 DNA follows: TGCGCCAGCGGACAGGGGGCGCAGACAGATACGCAGTATTTT. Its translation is CASGQGAQTDTQYF.

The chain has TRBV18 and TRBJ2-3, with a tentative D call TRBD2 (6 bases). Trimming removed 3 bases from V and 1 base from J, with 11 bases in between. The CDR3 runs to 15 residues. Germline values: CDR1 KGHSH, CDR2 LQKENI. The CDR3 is CASSPGWEGTDTQYF. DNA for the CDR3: TGTGCCAGCTCACCTGGATGGGAGGGCACAGATACGCAGTATTTT.

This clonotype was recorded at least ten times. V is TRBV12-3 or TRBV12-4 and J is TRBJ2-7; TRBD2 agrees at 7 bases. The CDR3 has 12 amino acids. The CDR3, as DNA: TGTGCATGTAGGGAGGGCTTCTACGAGCAGTACTTC. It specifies CACREGFYEQYF.

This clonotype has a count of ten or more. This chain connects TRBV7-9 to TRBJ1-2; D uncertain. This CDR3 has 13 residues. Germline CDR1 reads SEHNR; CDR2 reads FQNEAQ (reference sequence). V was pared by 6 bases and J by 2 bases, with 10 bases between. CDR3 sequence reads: CASRRTANYGYTF. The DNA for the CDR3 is TGTGCCAGCAGACGAACAGCAAACTATGGCTACACCTTC.

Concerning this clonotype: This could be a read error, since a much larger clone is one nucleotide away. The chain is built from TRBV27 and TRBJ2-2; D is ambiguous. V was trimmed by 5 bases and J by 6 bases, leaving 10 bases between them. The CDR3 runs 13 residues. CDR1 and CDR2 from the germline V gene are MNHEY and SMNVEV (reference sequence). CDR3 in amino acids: CASSTVFSGELFF. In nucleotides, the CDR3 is TGTGCCAGCAGTACAGTTTTCTCCGGGGAGCTGTTTTTT.

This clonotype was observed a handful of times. The CDR3 sequence: CASGLVLGEGQTDTQYF. CDR3 sequence (DNA): TGTGCTAGTGGTTTGGTATTGGGGGAGGGCCAAACAGATACGCAGTATTTT. V is TRBV12-5 and J is TRBJ2-3; 7 positions match TRBD2. This CDR3 region has 17 residues. After removal of 0 bases from V and 3 bases from J, the junction contained 9 bases not matched to a gene. Per the germline V gene, CDR1 is LGHNT and CDR2 is FRNRAP. The full variable domain, with the rest looked up from reference TRBV12-5 and TRBJ2-3, is DARVTQTPRHKVTEMGQEVTMRCQPILGHNTVFWYRQTMMQGLELLAYFRNRAPLDDSGMPKDRFSAEMPDATLATLKIQPSEPRDSAVYFCASGLVLGEGQTDTQYFGPGTRLTVL.

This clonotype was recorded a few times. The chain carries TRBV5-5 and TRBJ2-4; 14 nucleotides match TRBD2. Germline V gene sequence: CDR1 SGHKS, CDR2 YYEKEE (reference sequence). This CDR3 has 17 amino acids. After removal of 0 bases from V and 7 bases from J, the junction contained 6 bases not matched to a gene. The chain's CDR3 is CASSLAGLAGEWNIQYF. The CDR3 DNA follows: TGTGCCAGCAGCTTGGCGGGACTAGCGGGAGAATGGAACATTCAGTACTTC.

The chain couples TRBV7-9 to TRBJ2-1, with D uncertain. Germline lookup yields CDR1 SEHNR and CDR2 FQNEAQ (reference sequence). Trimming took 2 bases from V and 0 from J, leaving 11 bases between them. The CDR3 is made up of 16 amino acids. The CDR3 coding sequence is TGTGCCAGCAGCTTATATACGCCATCCTCCTACAATGAGCAGTTCTTC. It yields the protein CASSLYTPSSYNEQFF.

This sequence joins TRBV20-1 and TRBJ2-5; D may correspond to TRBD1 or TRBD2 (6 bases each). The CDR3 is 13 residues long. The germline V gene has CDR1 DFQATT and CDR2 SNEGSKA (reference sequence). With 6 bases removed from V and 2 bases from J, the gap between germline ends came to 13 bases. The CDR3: CSAVRRGQETQYF. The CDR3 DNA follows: TGCAGTGCCGTAAGGAGGGGGCAAGAGACCCAGTACTTC.

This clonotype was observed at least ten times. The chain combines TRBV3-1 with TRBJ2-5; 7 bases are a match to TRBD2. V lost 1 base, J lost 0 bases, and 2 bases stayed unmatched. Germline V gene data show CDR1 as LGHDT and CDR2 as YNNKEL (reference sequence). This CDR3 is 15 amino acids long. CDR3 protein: CASSQGSGYQETQYF. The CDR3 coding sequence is TGTGCCAGCAGCCAAGGTAGCGGGTACCAAGAGACCCAGTACTTC.

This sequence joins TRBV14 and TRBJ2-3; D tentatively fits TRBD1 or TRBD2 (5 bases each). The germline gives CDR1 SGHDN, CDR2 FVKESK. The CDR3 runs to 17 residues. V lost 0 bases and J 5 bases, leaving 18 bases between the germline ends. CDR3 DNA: TGTGCCAGCAGCCAAGAATCCGTTCGGGGCGCGGGAGATACGCAGTATTTT. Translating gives CASSQESVRGAGDTQYF.